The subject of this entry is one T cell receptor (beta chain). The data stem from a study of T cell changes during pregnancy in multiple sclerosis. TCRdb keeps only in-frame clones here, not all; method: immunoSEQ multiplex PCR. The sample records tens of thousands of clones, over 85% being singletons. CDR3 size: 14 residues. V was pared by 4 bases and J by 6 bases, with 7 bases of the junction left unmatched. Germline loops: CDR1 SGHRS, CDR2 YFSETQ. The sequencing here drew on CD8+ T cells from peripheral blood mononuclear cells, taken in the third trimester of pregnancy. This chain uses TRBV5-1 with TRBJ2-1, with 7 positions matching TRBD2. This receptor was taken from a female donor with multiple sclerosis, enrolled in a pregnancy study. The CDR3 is CASSPTSAGNEQFF. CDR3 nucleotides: TGCGCCAGCAGCCCTACTAGCGCGGGCAATGAGCAGTTCTTC.